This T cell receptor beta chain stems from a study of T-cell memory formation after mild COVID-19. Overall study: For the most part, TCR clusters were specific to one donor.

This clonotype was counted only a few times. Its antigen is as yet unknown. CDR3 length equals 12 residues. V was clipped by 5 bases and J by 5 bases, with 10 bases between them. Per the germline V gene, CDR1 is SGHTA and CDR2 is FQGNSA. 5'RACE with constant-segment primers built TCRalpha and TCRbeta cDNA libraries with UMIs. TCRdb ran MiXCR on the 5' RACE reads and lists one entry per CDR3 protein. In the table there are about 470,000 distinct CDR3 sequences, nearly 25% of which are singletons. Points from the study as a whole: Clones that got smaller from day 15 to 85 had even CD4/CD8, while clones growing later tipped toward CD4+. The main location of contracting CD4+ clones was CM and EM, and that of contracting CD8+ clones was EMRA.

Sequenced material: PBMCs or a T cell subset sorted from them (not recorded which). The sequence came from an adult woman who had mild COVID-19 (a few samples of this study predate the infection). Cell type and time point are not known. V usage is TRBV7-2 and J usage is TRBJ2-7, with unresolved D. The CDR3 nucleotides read TGTGCCAGCAGCCGAAATAGCCACGAGCAGTACTTC. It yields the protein CASSRNSHEQYF. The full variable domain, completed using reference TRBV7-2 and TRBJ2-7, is GAGVSQSPSNKVTEKGKDVELRCDPISGHTALYWYRQSLGQGLEFLIYFQGNSAPDKSGLPSDRFSAERTGGSVSTLTIQRTQQEDSAVYLCASSRNSHEQYFGPGTRLTVT.